Shown below are 29 T cell receptor beta chains from a single sample sequenced in a study of cytomegalovirus exposure and HLA in healthy donors. Primers: 60 Vbeta forward and 13 Jbeta reverse. The method was immunoSEQ multiplex PCR; TCRdb's version includes in-frame clones alone and lacks a portion of them. Of 100,000 or so clones in the sample, 80% were seen once. The sample comprised PBMCs. Receptors originate from a man aged 30 to 45 in good health and CMV-seropositive.

There are a few counts of this clone. The rearrangement joins TRBV4-1 to TRBJ2-7, with D perhaps matching TRBD2 (6 bases). The CDR3 consists of 14 residues. Germline V gene sequence: CDR1 MGHRA, CDR2 YSYEKL. V shed 4 bases and J shed 0 bases, with 10 bases lying between them. The CDR3 nucleotides are TGCGCCAGCAGCCCAACGACTAGCTCCTACGAGCAGTACTTC. It encodes CASSPTTSSYEQYF.

The genes are TRBV6-4 and TRBJ2-7, with 8 bases fitting TRBD1. Germline CDR1 is MRHNA and CDR2 is SNTAGT. This CDR3 comprises 15 residues. The junction had 7 bases not matched to a gene; V was cut back by 4 bases and J by 2 bases. CDR3 loop: CASSARTGLTYEQYF. In DNA, the CDR3 is TGTGCCAGCAGTGCTAGGACAGGGCTAACCTACGAGCAGTACTTC.

The CDR3 DNA follows: TGTGCCAGCAGCTTGCCACAGGGAGAGACCCAGTACTTC. It translates to CASSLPQGETQYF. The chain couples TRBV5-4 to TRBJ2-5; possibly TRBD1 for D (6 bases). The V gene's germline CDR1 is SGHNT and CDR2 YYREEE (reference sequence). CDR3 length: 13 amino acids. Trimming cost V 1 base and J 4 bases, with 8 bases left between them. Variable domain in full (rest from reference TRBV5-4 and TRBJ2-5): ETGVTQSPTHLIKTRGQQVTLRCSSQSGHNTVSWYQQALGQGPQFIFQYYREEENGRGNFPPRFSGLQFPNYSSELNVNALELDDSALYLCASSLPQGETQYFGPGTRLLVL.

The CDR3: CASSQERGLVGLGGTDQPQHF. Written as DNA, the CDR3 is TGCGCCAGCAGCCAAGAAAGGGGGTTGGTCGGACTTGGGGGCACGGATCAGCCCCAGCATTTT. This chain joins TRBV4-1 and TRBJ1-5; weak D call: TRBD1 (6 bases). Germline V gives CDR1 MGHRA, CDR2 YSYEKL. V dropped 0 bases and J dropped 5 bases, with 29 bases sitting between them. This CDR3 contains 21 residues.

This chain links TRBV2 with TRBJ2-5, with 10 bases identical to TRBD2. The CDR3 is 15 amino acids. CDR1 and CDR2 (germline): SNHLY, FYNNEI. After removal of 4 bases from V and 7 bases from J, the junction contained 9 bases not matched to a gene. The CDR3 reads CASSALAGETGTQYF. Here the CDR3 DNA reads TGTGCCAGCAGTGCCCTAGCGGGGGAAACGGGGACCCAGTACTTC.

In DNA, the CDR3 is TGTGCCAGCAGTTACTCGGGTCTAGGTATGAATGAGCAGTTCTTC. The encoded protein is CASSYSGLGMNEQFF. The chain carries TRBV6-5 and TRBJ2-1, with unresolved D. CDR1 and CDR2 (germline): MNHEY, SVGAGI. V was clipped by 0 bases and J by 7 bases, with 13 bases between them. The CDR3 spans 15 residues.

This chain connects TRBV2 to TRBJ2-7; 10 bases fit TRBD1. V was pared by 10 bases and J by 0 bases, with 12 bases of the junction left unmatched. The CDR3 spans 16 residues. Germline V gene data show CDR1 as SNHLY and CDR2 as FYNNEI. For the CDR3, the DNA is TGTGCCACCCGGACAGGGGGAACCTTAAGCTCCTACGAGCAGTACTTC. Translated: CATRTGGTLSSYEQYF.

The rearrangement joins TRBV4-1 to TRBJ2-5, with a possible D match to TRBD1 (6 bases). The assigned J gene may be wrong: the sequence end matches TRBJ2-7 better. In germline, CDR1 is MGHRA, CDR2 YSYEKL. CDR3 length: 14 amino acids. The CDR3 DNA reads as TGCGCCAGCAGCCAAGTCAGCAGGGGACACGAGCAGTACTTC. This encodes CASSQVSRGHEQYF.

The chain combines TRBV4-1 with TRBJ2-3; D unresolved. CDR1 is MGHRA and CDR2 is YSYEKL in the germline V gene. The CDR3 length is 15 residues. Trimming cost V 4 bases and J 2 bases, with 13 bases left between them. The CDR3 DNA is TGCGCCAGCAGCCCGACTGGTGCTTCCACAGATACGCAGTATTTT. It translates to CASSPTGASTDTQYF.

The chain has TRBV2 and TRBJ2-7; D remains ambiguous. V lost 6 bases and J lost 6, with 12 bases in between. The germline gives CDR1 SNHLY, CDR2 FYNNEI. The length of the CDR3 is 12 residues. The CDR3 region has the DNA TGTGCCAGCAGCGACGAGCGAGCCGAGCAGTACTTC. The encoded protein is CASSDERAEQYF.

V gene TRBV2 combines with J gene TRBJ2-5; 8 bases fit TRBD1. CDR1 and CDR2 (germline): SNHLY, FYNNEI. V trimming: 7 bases; J trimming: 1 base; junction bases outside the gene matches: 8. CDR3 length: 15 residues. The DNA for the CDR3 is TGTGCCAGCAACGACGGACAGGGCGCCCAAGAGACCCAGTACTTC. Translating gives CASNDGQGAQETQYF.

V is TRBV6-5 and J is TRBJ2-3; 11 bases agree with TRBD2. The J segment lost 4 bases and the V segment lost 6 bases, leaving 6 bases of the junction unmatched. The CDR3 totals 15 residues. Germline loops: CDR1 MNHEY, CDR2 SVGAGI. The CDR3 nucleotides read TGTGCCAGCAGGCCGACTAGCGGGGTCCCAGATACGCAGTATTTT. It translates to CASRPTSGVPDTQYF.

The chain employs TRBV5-1 and TRBJ1-4, with 7 bases that match TRBD1. Looked up from germline, CDR1 is SGHRS and CDR2 is YFSETQ. The CDR3 has 14 residues. The trim removed 2 bases at V and 6 bases at J, leaving 4 bases unmatched. The CDR3 DNA sequence: TGCGCCAGCAGCTTATCAGGGGGTGATGAAAAACTGTTTTTT. It translates to CASSLSGGDEKLFF.

The CDR3 region has the DNA TGTGCCAGCAGTGGCGGACAGGGGGCGTTTAGCGGGGAGCTGTTTTTT. Amino acids: CASSGGQGAFSGELFF. The chain has TRBV28 and TRBJ2-2; TRBD1 agrees at 11 bases. This CDR3 region has 16 residues. The germline V gene has CDR1 MDHEN and CDR2 SYDVKM. The ends lost 5 bases at V and 7 bases at J; junction bases unmatched: 9.

The chain recombines TRBV6-6 with TRBJ1-2; a weak D match, TRBD1 (6 bases). The ends were cut back, 11 bases at V and 8 bases at J, with 18 bases in the middle. This CDR3 contains 12 residues. Germline V lookup: CDR1 MNHNY, CDR2 SVGAGI (reference sequence). Here the CDR3 reads CAVGRDTWGYTF. CDR3 in DNA: TGTGCCGTAGGCCGGGACACCTGGGGCTACACCTTC.

V usage is TRBV6-4 and J usage is TRBJ2-2; D may be TRBD2 (5 bases). The germline gives CDR1 MRHNA, CDR2 SNTAGT. The V end lost 10 bases, the J end lost 4 bases, and 13 bases lay between the germline ends. The CDR3 is 13 residues long. CDR3 amino acids: CATSKEVTGELFF. CDR3 nucleotide sequence: TGTGCCACCTCTAAGGAGGTCACCGGGGAGCTGTTTTTT.

The chain combines TRBV5-8 with TRBJ2-7; the match to TRBD1 covers 7 bases. J lost 7 bases, V lost 3 bases, and 7 bases had no gene match. Germline assignment: CDR1 SGHTS and CDR2 YDEGEE. The CDR3 spans 13 residues. The CDR3 DNA is TGTGCCAGCAGCTCTAGACAGGGCGGGGAGCAGTACTTC. It specifies CASSSRQGGEQYF.

The chain employs TRBV2 and TRBJ1-1; D gene unclear. V lost 2 bases to trimming and J lost 1 base, with 5 bases between them. The CDR3 loop spans 13 amino acids. The germline gives CDR1 SNHLY, CDR2 FYNNEI. CDR3 residues: CASSEIENTEAFF. CDR3 DNA sequence: TGTGCCAGCAGTGAAATAGAGAACACTGAAGCTTTCTTT.

This sequence joins TRBV4-3 and TRBJ2-5, with 7 bases fitting TRBD2. Unmatched junction bases numbered 9, after V lost 0 bases and J lost 5 bases. The germline V gene has CDR1 LGHNA and CDR2 YSLEER. The CDR3 totals 16 residues. CDR3 protein: CASSQDLASGHETQYF. The DNA of the CDR3 is TGCGCCAGCAGCCAAGATTTGGCTAGCGGTCACGAGACCCAGTACTTC.

This chain uses TRBV7-6 with TRBJ1-1, with 10 nucleotides matching TRBD1. This CDR3 spans 15 amino acids. Germline V gives CDR1 SGHVS, CDR2 FNYEAQ. J gave up 6 bases and V 8 bases, and 12 bases lay outside the gene matches. CDR3 region: CASGDAGQGTSEAFF. The CDR3 coding sequence is TGTGCCAGCGGAGACGCGGGACAGGGGACCTCTGAAGCTTTCTTT.

The rearrangement joins TRBV9 to TRBJ2-3; D is unclear. This CDR3 spans 13 amino acids. Germline lookup yields CDR1 SGDLS and CDR2 YYNGEE. V was cut by 0 bases and J by 6 bases, with 8 bases left in between. The CDR3 spells CASSVAPFDTQYF. CDR3 bases: TGTGCCAGCAGCGTAGCCCCCTTTGATACGCAGTATTTT.

The chain joins TRBV6-1 to TRBJ2-7; perhaps TRBD1 as D (6 bases). Trimming left V 3 bases short and J 4 bases short, with 13 bases between. CDR3 length equals 14 residues. CDR1 and CDR2 (germline): MNHNS, SASEGT. The CDR3 DNA sequence: TGTGCCAGCAGTGAGGCAGGGGTCGGGTACGAGCAGTACTTC. This sequence encodes CASSEAGVGYEQYF.

The J gene is TRBJ2-7, the V gene TRBV15; D possibly corresponds to TRBD1 (5 bases). The CDR3 is 12 residues long. Germline V CDR1 and CDR2: LNHNV, YYDKDF (reference sequence). Trimming cost V 2 bases and J 6 bases, with 8 bases left between them. The CDR3 region has the DNA TGTGCCACCAGCAGACTCCAGGGCGAGCAGTACTTC. This gives the protein CATSRLQGEQYF.

This clone showed up just a few times. This chain links TRBV28 with TRBJ2-3, with D perhaps TRBD1 (5 bases). This CDR3 spans 15 amino acids. Trimming pared 4 bases from V and 0 bases from J, leaving 11 bases between. The germline gives CDR1 MDHEN, CDR2 SYDVKM. The CDR3 is CASSYRSVSTDTQYF. The CDR3 DNA sequence: TGTGCCAGCAGTTACAGGTCGGTTAGCACAGATACGCAGTATTTT.

The chain uses TRBV6-5 and TRBJ1-4, with D tentatively TRBD1 (6 bases). This CDR3 comprises 14 residues. Between the trimmed V and J ends, which lost 4 bases and 8 bases, there was a span of 14 bases. CDR1 and CDR2 (germline): MNHEY, SVGAGI. CDR3 protein: CASSSTGLREKLFF. CDR3 coding DNA: TGTGCCAGCAGTTCTACAGGGTTACGGGAAAAACTGTTTTTT.

The CDR3 nucleotides read TGTGCCAGCAGTTTCGGGGGGGCTTCTTCCTACGAGCAGTACTTC. Amino acid sequence: CASSFGGASSYEQYF. The chain is built from TRBV28 and TRBJ2-7; 8 bases agree with TRBD2. The CDR3 length is 15 residues. V shed 3 bases, J shed 1 base, and the junction held 5 bases outside the gene matches. Germline values: CDR1 MDHEN, CDR2 SYDVKM. Variable domain in full (rest from reference TRBV28 and TRBJ2-7): DVKVTQSSRYLVKRTGEKVFLECVQDMDHENMFWYRQDPGLGLRLIYFSYDVKMKEKGDIPEGYSVSREKKERFSLILESASTNQTSMYLCASSFGGASSYEQYFGPGTRLTVT.

This chain links TRBV12-5 with TRBJ1-1; 8 bases line up with TRBD1. The CDR3 consists of 17 residues. With V trimmed by 6 bases and J by 2 bases, 14 bases remained unmatched. Germline V CDR1 and CDR2: LGHNT, FRNRAP. CDR3 sequence (DNA): TGTGCTAGTGGCTCGCTCGGACAGGGCGAATCCAACACTGAAGCTTTCTTT. Translated: CASGSLGQGESNTEAFF. Filled out from reference TRBV12-5 and TRBJ1-1, the complete variable domain reads DARVTQTPRHKVTEMGQEVTMRCQPILGHNTVFWYRQTMMQGLELLAYFRNRAPLDDSGMPKDRFSAEMPDATLATLKIQPSEPRDSAVYFCASGSLGQGESNTEAFFGQGTRLTVV.

V and J are TRBV7-9 and TRBJ1-1; TRBD1 matches at 9 bases. This CDR3 contains 14 residues. The germline V gene has CDR1 SEHNR and CDR2 FQNEAQ (reference sequence). The V gene end was trimmed by 3 bases and the J gene end by 1 base; junction bases not matched to a gene: 0. As DNA, the CDR3 is TGTGCCAGCAGCTTGACAGGGGGGAACACTGAAGCTTTCTTT. It is translated as CASSLTGGNTEAFF.

A word on this clone: Different DNA sequences within this sample yield the same CDR3. This sequence joins TRBV7-9 and TRBJ1-1; no reliable D call. The germline V gene has CDR1 SEHNR and CDR2 FQNEAQ (reference sequence). The V end was cut by 2 bases, the J end by 2 bases, with 9 bases between. CDR3 length equals 14 residues. The CDR3 here is CASSLSGVNTEAFF. As DNA, the CDR3 is TGTGCCAGCAGCTTAAGCGGGGTTAACACTGAAGCTTTCTTT.